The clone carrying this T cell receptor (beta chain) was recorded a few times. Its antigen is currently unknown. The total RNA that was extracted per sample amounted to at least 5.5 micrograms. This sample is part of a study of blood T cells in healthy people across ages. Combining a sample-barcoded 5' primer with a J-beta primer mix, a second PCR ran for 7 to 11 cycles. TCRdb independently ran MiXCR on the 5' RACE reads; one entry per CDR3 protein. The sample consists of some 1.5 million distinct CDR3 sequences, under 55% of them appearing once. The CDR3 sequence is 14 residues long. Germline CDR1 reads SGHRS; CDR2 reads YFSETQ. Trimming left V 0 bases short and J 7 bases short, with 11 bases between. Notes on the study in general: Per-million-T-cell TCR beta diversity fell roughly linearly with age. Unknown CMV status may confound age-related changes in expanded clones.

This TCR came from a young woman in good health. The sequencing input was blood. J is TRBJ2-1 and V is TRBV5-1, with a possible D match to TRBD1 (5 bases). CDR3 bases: TGCGCCAGCAGCTTGGATCGACAGCCTAATGAGCAGTTCTTC. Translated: CASSLDRQPNEQFF.